These 15 T cell receptor beta chains share one sample of origin, sequenced in a study of blood T cell repertoires in COVID-19. This table comes from immunoSEQ multiplex PCR, and its TCRdb copy is limited to in-frame clones, with some not included. The profile shows about 200,000 clones, about 88% of them singletons. The sequenced sample consisted of peripheral blood. All receptors come from a woman aged 80 or over with acute or convalescent COVID-19.

The CDR3 loop is CASSMTGVKENSPLHF. In nucleotides, the CDR3 is TGTGCCAGCAGTATGACAGGAGTCAAAGAAAATTCACCCCTCCACTTT. The chain is built from TRBV7-3 and TRBJ1-6, with D perhaps TRBD1 (6 bases). The CDR3 length is 16 residues. V gave up 6 bases and J gave up 7 bases, with 19 bases separating them. Germline loops: CDR1 SGHTA, CDR2 FQGTGA.

This clone was recorded once. V usage is TRBV28 and J usage is TRBJ1-5; D perhaps matches TRBD1 (6 bases). CDR3 length: 15 residues. The V end was cut by 4 bases, the J end by 6 bases, with 16 bases between. Germline V gene data show CDR1 as MDHEN and CDR2 as SYDVKM. The DNA for the CDR3 is TGTGCCAGCAGTTCCCCAGGGGCTGATAGTCAGCCCCAGCATTTT. It yields the protein CASSSPGADSQPQHF.

The chain is built from TRBV15 and TRBJ2-1; 8 nucleotides match TRBD2. V dropped 3 bases and J dropped 2; count of bases not matched to a gene: 12. CDR1 LNHNV and CDR2 YYDKDF come from the germline V gene (reference sequence). The CDR3 runs 18 residues. The CDR3 loop is CATSSTSGPLGPYNEQFF. Written as DNA, the CDR3 is TGTGCCACCAGCAGCACTAGCGGCCCGCTCGGGCCCTACAATGAGCAGTTCTTC. Based on the CDR3 plus reference TRBV15 and TRBJ2-1, the full variable domain is DAMVIQNPRYQVTQFGKPVTLSCSQTLNHNVMYWYQQKSSQAPKLLFHYYDKDFNNEADTPDNFQSRRPNTSFCFLDIRSPGLGDTAMYLCATSSTSGPLGPYNEQFFGPGTRLTVL.

This clone has a single count. CDR3 loop: CASSSTGNQPQHF. CDR3 in DNA: TGTGCCAGCAGCTCTACAGGTAATCAGCCCCAGCATTTT. This chain joins TRBV7-2 and TRBJ1-5, with D possibly being TRBD1 (5 bases). CDR3 size: 13 residues. The germline V gene has CDR1 SGHTA and CDR2 FQGNSA. Trimming stripped 4 bases from V and 4 bases from J, with 8 bases between.

The chain has TRBV30 and TRBJ2-4, with D perhaps matching TRBD1 (5 bases). Germline lookup yields CDR1 GTSNPN and CDR2 SVGIG (reference sequence). The V end lost 3 bases, the J end lost 5 bases, and 14 bases lay between the germline ends. The CDR3 is 14 amino acids. CDR3: CAWSRAGIENIQYF. CDR3 nucleotide sequence: TGTGCCTGGAGCCGTGCAGGGATTGAAAACATTCAGTACTTC.

J is TRBJ2-7 and V is TRBV4-3; 11 bases line up with TRBD2. Germline CDR1 and CDR2: LGHNA and YSLEER. CDR3 length: 15 residues. V trimming: 2 bases; J trimming: 6 bases; junction bases outside the gene matches: 6. The DNA of the CDR3 is TGCGCCAGCAGCCAAATGACTAGCGGGACTGGCGAGCAGTACTTC. It yields the protein CASSQMTSGTGEQYF.

This chain connects TRBV5-1 to TRBJ1-2, with 8 bases lining up with TRBD1. Germline V gene data show CDR1 as SGHRS and CDR2 as YFSETQ. Trimming cost V 0 bases and J 2 bases; bases outside gene matches: 0. The CDR3 runs to 14 residues. CDR3 region: CASSLGTGNYGYTF. CDR3 bases: TGCGCCAGCAGCTTGGGGACAGGGAACTATGGCTACACCTTC.

This clone showed up just a few times. The V gene is TRBV5-1, the J gene TRBJ2-1; 7 bases fit TRBD2. V lost 9 bases and J lost 2; bases outside the gene matches: 11. Germline CDR1 and CDR2: SGHRS and YFSETQ. CDR3 length equals 15 residues. The CDR3 nucleotides read TGCGCCACTGGGAGGGAAGTGGGGACCTACAATGAGCAGTTCTTC. Translating it yields CATGREVGTYNEQFF.

The V call is TRBV5-1, the J call TRBJ1-1; D is possibly TRBD1 (5 bases). The V end was cut by 0 bases, the J end by 4 bases, with 13 bases between. CDR1 is SGHRS and CDR2 is YFSETQ in the germline V gene. This CDR3 is 15 amino acids long. The CDR3 loop is CASSLEGREATEAFF. CDR3 nucleotides: TGCGCCAGCAGCTTGGAAGGCAGGGAGGCCACTGAAGCTTTCTTT.

This clone occurred once. The chain combines TRBV28 with TRBJ1-2, with 8 bases aligning to TRBD1. The CDR3 spans 13 residues. From germline, CDR1 is MDHEN and CDR2 SYDVKM. Unmatched junction bases numbered 4, after V lost 6 bases and J lost 4 bases. CDR3 coding DNA: TGTGCCAGCAGAACTGGACAGGGCTATGGCTACACCTTC. Residues: CASRTGQGYGYTF.

The gene calls are TRBV28 and TRBJ2-1; TRBD2 agrees at 13 bases. Per the germline V gene, CDR1 is MDHEN and CDR2 is SYDVKM. This CDR3 has 15 residues. V gave up 9 bases and J gave up 7 bases; unmatched junction bases: 9. The CDR3 region has the DNA TGTGCCAGGGGGACTAGCGGGAATCAAAGTAATGAGCAGTTCTTC. It encodes CARGTSGNQSNEQFF. The full variable domain, in which reference TRBV28 and TRBJ2-1 provide the parts outside the CDR3, is DVKVTQSSRYLVKRTGEKVFLECVQDMDHENMFWYRQDPGLGLRLIYFSYDVKMKEKGDIPEGYSVSREKKERFSLILESASTNQTSMYLCARGTSGNQSNEQFFGPGTRLTVL.

This chain uses TRBV12-3 or TRBV12-4 with TRBJ1-4; 8 bases map to TRBD1. Trimming took 6 bases from V and 9 from J; bases not matched to a gene: 3. CDR3 length equals 12 residues. The CDR3 DNA reads as TGTGCCAGCAGCTGGACAGGGCAAAAACTGTTTTTT. Its translation: CASSWTGQKLFF.

V gene TRBV18 combines with J gene TRBJ2-7; 9 bases fit TRBD2. The CDR3 is 14 amino acids. Germline V gene lookup returns CDR1 KGHSH and CDR2 LQKENI. Trimming removed 3 bases from V and 3 bases from J; junction bases left unmatched: 3. The CDR3 spells CASSPVSGSYEQYF. The DNA of the CDR3 is TGTGCCAGCTCACCGGTTAGCGGGAGCTACGAGCAGTACTTC.

The chain carries TRBV10-3 and TRBJ2-7; weak D call: TRBD2 (5 bases). Trimming left V 5 bases short and J 0 bases short, with 14 bases between. CDR1 is ENHRY and CDR2 is SYGVKD in the germline V gene. The CDR3 is made up of 15 amino acids. The CDR3 coding sequence is TGTGCCATCAGTCCGAGGATGGGAGACTCCTACGAGCAGTACTTC. Its protein is CAISPRMGDSYEQYF.

V is TRBV6-5 and J is TRBJ1-4; 8 nucleotides align to TRBD1. V was clipped by 1 base and J by 8 bases; unmatched bases: 6. In germline, CDR1 is MNHEY, CDR2 SVGAGI. The CDR3 extends over 15 amino acids. This chain's CDR3 is CASSYLDRGEEKLFF. The CDR3, as DNA: TGTGCCAGCAGTTACTTAGACAGGGGTGAAGAAAAACTGTTTTTT.